This TCR beta chain is drawn from a study of tumor-infiltrating lymphocytes in oesophageal squamous cell carcinoma (dated by TCRdb to about 2016). V is pruned by 7 bases and J by 4 bases, leaving 3 bases of the junction without a gene match. There are 12 amino acids in the CDR3, from cysteine to phenylalanine inclusive. The entry retains the CDR3 DNA only, 36 bases that are in frame from base 1. From a lookup of the germline V gene (reference sequence), CDR1 and CDR2 are MNHNY and SVGAGI. About this clonotype itself: Its antigen remains unidentified. Per-base qualities were not stored, and no clone one base away is much larger.

Library generation was performed with PCR. The instrument given in TCRdb is Illumina HiSeq 2000. In TCRdb, the public reads were trimmed at Q25 with fastp and aligned with MiXCR, with productive beta chains retained. For every CDR3 protein sequence, its rows merge into one entry that carries the most common genes and DNA. The sample includes under 25,000 distinct CDR3 sequences, with almost 40% observed a single time. 6.8% of the sample comes from the top ten. This sequence uses TRBV6-6 and TRBJ1-2, and 7 bases in between align with TRBD1. The clonotype comes from a male donor with esophageal squamous cell carcinoma. The specimen was blood. The sequenced DNA is TGTGCCAGCACCCAGGGGGGCTATGGCTACACCTTC. The translation is CASTQGGYGYTF.